Listed here are 14 T cell receptor beta chains from one sample, sequenced in a study of blood T cell repertoires in COVID-19. The assay was immunoSEQ multiplex PCR, and TCRdb's table has in-frame clones only and misses some. The sample has some 250,000 clones, 82% seen once; the top ten hold about 3.2%. The sample consisted of peripheral blood. The origin of the receptors is a woman between 18 and 29 years old with acute or convalescent COVID-19.

The chain uses TRBV2 and TRBJ2-1, with TRBD1 as a possible D gene (6 bases). Germline assignment: CDR1 SNHLY and CDR2 FYNNEI. Deletions cut 6 bases from V and 3 bases from J, with 12 bases between. The length of the CDR3 is 14 residues. CDR3 sequence: CASSYRDSYNEQFF. The CDR3 DNA is TGTGCCAGCAGCTACAGGGATAGCTACAATGAGCAGTTCTTC. Drawing the rest from reference TRBV2 and TRBJ2-1, the complete variable domain is EPEVTQTPSHQVTQMGQEVILRCVPISNHLYFYWYRQILGQKVEFLVSFYNNEISEKSEIFDDQFSVERPDGSNFTLKIRSTKLEDSAMYFCASSYRDSYNEQFFGPGTRLTVL.

This chain links TRBV28 with TRBJ2-7; 10 nucleotides agree with TRBD2. Per the germline V gene, CDR1 is MDHEN and CDR2 is SYDVKM. Trimming cost V 3 bases and J 0 bases; bases outside gene matches: 2. This CDR3 contains 15 residues. The CDR3 region has the DNA TGTGCCAGCAGTTTCGCTAGCGGGAGCTCCTACGAGCAGTACTTC. Its translation is CASSFASGSSYEQYF.

The genes are TRBV5-4 and TRBJ1-3; no reliable D call. Germline V gene data show CDR1 as SGHNT and CDR2 as YYREEE (reference sequence). Trimming shortened V by 0 bases and J by 1 base, and 8 bases separated the two germline ends. The CDR3 contains 15 residues. The CDR3 DNA reads as TGTGCCAGCAGCTTGGACAGCAGATCTGGAAACACCATATATTTT. As protein: CASSLDSRSGNTIYF.

V and J are TRBV15 and TRBJ2-3; a weak D match, TRBD2 (6 bases). The CDR3 loop spans 13 amino acids. Germline V gives CDR1 LNHNV, CDR2 YYDKDF (reference sequence). Trimming removed 5 bases at V and 4 bases at J, with 10 bases between. The CDR3 nucleotides read TGTGCCACCAGCGGGGGGAGCCCAGATACGCAGTATTTT. As protein: CATSGGSPDTQYF.

The chain employs TRBV15 and TRBJ1-4, with D perhaps TRBD1 (5 bases). This CDR3 comprises 17 residues. CDR1 and CDR2 from the germline V gene are LNHNV and YYDKDF (reference sequence). V lost 0 bases and J 3 bases, leaving 14 bases between the germline ends. The CDR3 reads CATSRDLSGLANEKLFF. The DNA for the CDR3 is TGTGCCACCAGCAGAGATCTATCAGGGCTTGCTAATGAAAAACTGTTTTTT.

The chain joins TRBV7-9 to TRBJ1-1, with D perhaps matching TRBD1 (5 bases). From germline, CDR1 is SEHNR and CDR2 FQNEAQ (reference sequence). The CDR3 totals 13 residues. Trimming cost V 7 bases and J 5 bases, with 14 bases left between them. This CDR3 is CASTPGRLTEAFF. DNA of the CDR3: TGTGCCAGCACCCCAGGGCGGCTGACTGAAGCTTTCTTT.

The chain uses TRBV4-3 and TRBJ2-4; D may be TRBD2 (6 bases). The CDR3 runs 15 residues. Germline assignment: CDR1 LGHNA and CDR2 YSLEER. Trimming shortened V by 0 bases and J by 1 base, and 7 bases separated the two germline ends. The CDR3 DNA reads TGCGCCAGCAGCCAAGATGGAGGGGCCAAAAACATTCAGTACTTC. This gives the protein CASSQDGGAKNIQYF.

V gene TRBV12-3 or TRBV12-4 combines with J gene TRBJ2-1; D uncertain. This CDR3 has 11 residues. Trimming left V 1 base short and J 11 bases short, with 6 bases between. DNA for the CDR3: TGTGCCAGCAGTTTAGGGCAGAAGCAGTTCTTC. This translates into CASSLGQKQFF.

This chain connects TRBV28 to TRBJ1-2; D might be TRBD1 (6 bases). CDR3 length equals 13 residues. The V gene lost 4 bases and the J gene lost 13 bases, with 19 bases spanning the gap. Germline V gene data show CDR1 as MDHEN and CDR2 as SYDVKM. In nucleotides, the CDR3 is TGTGCCAGCAGTTCTCAAGGGGGATTGGACTGCACCTTC. Amino acids: CASSSQGGLDCTF.

V gene TRBV29-1 combines with J gene TRBJ1-3, with TRBD1 matching over 7 bases. The CDR3 consists of 14 residues. V shed 7 bases and J 0 bases; nucleotides not matched to a gene: 6. The germline CDR1 and CDR2 sequences are SQVTM and ANQGSEA. The CDR3 region is CSALDRSSGNTIYF. The CDR3 bases are TGCAGCGCCCTGGACAGGAGCTCTGGAAACACCATATATTTT.

The chain is built from TRBV7-9 and TRBJ1-1; the D gene is possibly TRBD1 (5 bases). The CDR3 sequence is 12 residues long. Trimming pared 5 bases from V and 7 bases from J, leaving 11 bases between. Germline assignment: CDR1 SEHNR and CDR2 FQNEAQ (reference sequence). The CDR3 loop is CASSRTLSEAFF. The CDR3, as DNA: TGTGCCAGCAGCCGGACATTGAGTGAAGCTTTCTTT.

This rearrangement joins TRBV7-8 to TRBJ2-7; 8 nucleotides align to TRBD1. V shed 5 bases, J shed 7 bases, and the junction held 7 bases outside the gene matches. CDR3 size: 13 residues. Germline V gene sequence: CDR1 SGHVS, CDR2 FQNEAQ. The CDR3 here is CASSPQDRDEQYF. CDR3 bases: TGTGCCAGCAGCCCCCAGGACAGGGATGAGCAGTACTTC.

The CDR3 DNA is TGTGCCAGCAGCTTAATCTCGGATACGCAGTATTTT. This translates into CASSLISDTQYF. V and J are TRBV7-8 and TRBJ2-3; the D is unclear. This CDR3 is built from 12 residues. V was cut by 2 bases and J by 6 bases, with 6 bases left in between. The germline V gene has CDR1 SGHVS and CDR2 FQNEAQ.

The chain links TRBV20-1 to TRBJ2-7; maybe TRBD2 (6 bases). V lost 3 bases, J lost 0 bases, and 18 bases lay in between. Germline V gene lookup returns CDR1 DFQATT and CDR2 SNEGSKA (reference sequence). CDR3 length: 16 amino acids. CDR3 DNA: TGCAGTGCTAGTCCTTTTAGAGGGAGGCCCTCCTACGAGCAGTACTTC. This gives the protein CSASPFRGRPSYEQYF.